The rows below give T cell receptor beta chains drawn from one sample of a study of blood T cell repertoires in COVID-19. The assay was immunoSEQ multiplex PCR, and TCRdb's table has in-frame clones only and misses some. The table includes 60,000 to 85,000 clones, approximately 86% detected once. Sequencing was performed on peripheral blood. The receptors were sampled from a human donor in a cohort sampled during active COVID-19. Each CDR3 is given with its conserved first and last residue. The order of the fields is CDR3 DNA, CDR3 protein, D gene, J gene, clone size, V gene. A D gene is named only where the DNA matches it firmly. The size of a clone is reported for some rows only, either as once, few or many, or as a class for expanded clones.

cdr3_nt: TGTGCCAGCAGCTTTAACACCGAAGCTTTCTTT
cdr3_aa: CASSFNTEAFF
d_call: -
j_call: TRBJ1-1
clone_size: -
v_call: TRBV3-1/TRBV3-2

cdr3_nt: TGTGCCATCAGTGGTCACCCGGGTATGGGCACAGATACGCAGTATTTT
cdr3_aa: CAISGHPGMGTDTQYF
d_call: -
j_call: TRBJ2-3
clone_size: -
v_call: TRBV10-3

cdr3_nt: TGTGCCAGCAGTAACCCCAGGGTTACTAATGAAAAACTGTTTTTT
cdr3_aa: CASSNPRVTNEKLFF
d_call: -
j_call: TRBJ1-4
clone_size: -
v_call: TRBV6-5

cdr3_nt: TGTGCCAGCAGCCGTGGGACTAGCGGGGGGACAAACACAGATACGCAGTATTTT
cdr3_aa: CASSRGTSGGTNTDTQYF
d_call: TRBD2
j_call: TRBJ2-3
clone_size: -
v_call: TRBV11-3

cdr3_nt: TGTGCCAGCAGGGTTAGTCGGGGGAATGAGCAGTTCTTC
cdr3_aa: CASRVSRGNEQFF
d_call: -
j_call: TRBJ2-1
clone_size: -
v_call: TRBV5-8

cdr3_nt: TGTGCCAGCAGCTTGCTCACAGGGGAATTGGAGACCCAGTACTTC
cdr3_aa: CASSLLTGELETQYF
d_call: TRBD1
j_call: TRBJ2-5
clone_size: -
v_call: TRBV5-6

cdr3_nt: TGTGCCAGCAGTTCCAGGGGGCTGAGGGGAAACACCATATATTTT
cdr3_aa: CASSSRGLRGNTIYF
d_call: TRBD1
j_call: TRBJ1-3
clone_size: -
v_call: TRBV6-6

cdr3_nt: TGTGCCAGCAGATCCACAGGGGATGAGCAGTTCTTC
cdr3_aa: CASRSTGDEQFF
d_call: TRBD1
j_call: TRBJ2-1
clone_size: few
v_call: TRBV25-1

cdr3_nt: TGTGCCAGCAGCTTGAGCATTAGCACAGATACGCAGTATTTT
cdr3_aa: CASSLSISTDTQYF
d_call: -
j_call: TRBJ2-3
clone_size: once
v_call: TRBV7-9

cdr3_nt: TGTGCCAGCAGCCAACCTAGCGCCATGTCAGGGACTAGAAACACCATATATTTT
cdr3_aa: CASSQPSAMSGTRNTIYF
d_call: -
j_call: TRBJ1-3
clone_size: -
v_call: TRBV3-1/TRBV3-2

cdr3_nt: TGTGCCAGTAGTATTGAGTCGAGGGAGCTGTTTTTT
cdr3_aa: CASSIESRELFF
d_call: -
j_call: TRBJ2-2
clone_size: few
v_call: TRBV19

cdr3_nt: TGTGCCAGCAGTCCCCAGAACAATGAGCAGTTCTTC
cdr3_aa: CASSPQNNEQFF
d_call: -
j_call: TRBJ2-1
clone_size: -
v_call: TRBV2

cdr3_nt: TGTGCCAGCAGTGGGTCCGAGACATCCAGCAATCAGCCCCAGCATTTT
cdr3_aa: CASSGSETSSNQPQHF
d_call: -
j_call: TRBJ1-5
clone_size: once
v_call: TRBV6-1

cdr3_nt: TGTGCCAGTAGGGGGACTGCCGTCGCCGGCGGACTCGATGGCTACACCTTC
cdr3_aa: CASRGTAVAGGLDGYTF
d_call: -
j_call: TRBJ1-2
clone_size: -
v_call: TRBV19

cdr3_nt: TGTGCCAGCAGCTTGTCCCAGGGGCCTCAAGAGACCCAGTACTTC
cdr3_aa: CASSLSQGPQETQYF
d_call: -
j_call: TRBJ2-5
clone_size: -
v_call: TRBV5-4

cdr3_nt: TGTGCCAGCAGCCAAGTTCGGGTCAGGGGGATGTGGCTGTTTTTT
cdr3_aa: CASSQVRVRGMWLFF
d_call: TRBD1
j_call: TRBJ2-2
clone_size: -
v_call: TRBV3-1/TRBV3-2

cdr3_nt: TGTGCCAGTAGCAATGGACAGGGCACAATAGAGACCCAGTACTTC
cdr3_aa: CASSNGQGTIETQYF
d_call: TRBD1
j_call: TRBJ2-5
clone_size: -
v_call: TRBV19

cdr3_nt: TGCGCCAGCAGCCAAGCCGGGTTCAATGAGCAGTTCTTC
cdr3_aa: CASSQAGFNEQFF
d_call: -
j_call: TRBJ2-1
clone_size: -
v_call: TRBV4-3

cdr3_nt: TGTGCCAGCATCCCGCGGCCATACCTCAACTATGGCTACACCTTC
cdr3_aa: CASIPRPYLNYGYTF
d_call: -
j_call: TRBJ1-2
clone_size: -
v_call: TRBV5-6

cdr3_nt: TGTGCCAGCAGCTCACCCATTGGCGGGGGGGAAAACAACGAGCAGTACTTC
cdr3_aa: CASSSPIGGGENNEQYF
d_call: TRBD2
j_call: TRBJ2-7
clone_size: -
v_call: TRBV13

cdr3_nt: TGTGCCAGCAGCCTAGAGACAAGGGGGTTCGGCTACACCTTC
cdr3_aa: CASSLETRGFGYTF
d_call: -
j_call: TRBJ1-2
clone_size: -
v_call: TRBV4-2